The next 13 T cell receptor beta chains were all read from a single sample in a study of T cell changes during pregnancy in multiple sclerosis. The repertoire was sequenced with immunoSEQ multiplex PCR; TCRdb's copy has only in-frame clones and lacks some. The table includes tens of thousands of clones, 80% to 90% detected once. This material consisted of CD4+ T cells from peripheral blood mononuclear cells, taken in the first trimester of pregnancy. These receptor sequences come from a female donor with multiple sclerosis, enrolled in a pregnancy study.

The V gene is TRBV7-2, the J gene TRBJ1-4; 7 bases align to TRBD1. V was pared by 5 bases and J by 3 bases, with 6 bases of the junction left unmatched. CDR3 length: 15 residues. Germline CDR1 reads SGHTA; CDR2 reads FQGNSA. The CDR3 bases are TGTGCCAGCAGCCCCACCGGGACAGCTAATGAAAAACTGTTTTTT. It is translated as CASSPTGTANEKLFF. The variable domain in full, completed from reference TRBV7-2 and TRBJ1-4, reads GAGVSQSPSNKVTEKGKDVELRCDPISGHTALYWYRQSLGQGLEFLIYFQGNSAPDKSGLPSDRFSAERTGGSVSTLTIQRTQQEDSAVYLCASSPTGTANEKLFFGSGTQLSVL.

The chain links TRBV10-3 to TRBJ2-5; 9 bases line up with TRBD1. V shed 8 bases and J 3 bases; nucleotides not matched to a gene: 1. CDR1 is ENHRY and CDR2 is SYGVKD in the germline V gene. The CDR3 has 12 residues. CDR3 nucleotides: TGTGCCATCCGGGACAGGGAAGAGACCCAGTACTTC. Protein product: CAIRDREETQYF.

The chain couples TRBV11-2 to TRBJ2-1, with 9 bases matching TRBD2. Germline-derived CDR1 and CDR2 are SGHAT and FQNNGV. V lost 5 bases, J lost 7 bases, and 6 bases stayed unmatched. The CDR3 has 14 amino acids. This CDR3 is CASSIRTSENEQFF. In DNA form, the CDR3 reads TGTGCCAGCAGCATTCGGACTAGCGAAAATGAGCAGTTCTTC.

The CDR3 loop is CASSYDTGFSGTDTQYF. The DNA of the CDR3 is TGCGCCAGCAGCTATGACACAGGATTCTCCGGCACAGATACGCAGTATTTT. The chain employs TRBV5-1 and TRBJ2-3; weak D call: TRBD1 (5 bases). Germline V gives CDR1 SGHRS, CDR2 YFSETQ. The V and J ends lost 3 bases and 1 base respectively, with 18 bases between them. This CDR3 spans 17 amino acids.

A single count supports this clone. This chain joins TRBV7-3 and TRBJ2-1, with D maybe TRBD2 (6 bases). Between the trimmed V and J ends, which lost 8 bases and 2 bases, there was a span of 13 bases. The length of the CDR3 is 14 residues. The V gene's germline CDR1 is SGHTA and CDR2 FQGTGA. CDR3 bases: TGTGCCAGCTCTAGGAGGGTAACCTACAATGAGCAGTTCTTC. It translates to CASSRRVTYNEQFF.

Within the sample, this clone is medium-sized. The chain carries TRBV11-3 and TRBJ2-1, with TRBD2 matching over 7 bases. The length of the CDR3 is 18 residues. V lost 0 bases and J lost 6; bases outside the gene matches: 14. Germline-derived CDR1 and CDR2 are SGHNT and YENEEA. This CDR3 is CASSLEQGGSSVGNEQFF. Here the CDR3 DNA reads TGTGCCAGCAGCTTAGAGCAGGGCGGGAGCAGTGTCGGCAATGAGCAGTTCTTC.

The rearrangement links TRBV6-1 to TRBJ2-3; possible D gene TRBD1, 5 bases. This CDR3 has 13 amino acids. Between the trimmed V and J ends, which lost 4 bases and 4 bases, there was a span of 9 bases. Germline lookup yields CDR1 MNHNS and CDR2 SASEGT. The CDR3 bases are TGTGCCAGCAGTGGGGGCCCCGCAGATACGCAGTATTTT. Its translation is CASSGGPADTQYF.

The V and J genes are TRBV28 and TRBJ1-1, with D possibly being TRBD1 (6 bases). The CDR3 is 12 amino acids. V was cut by 5 bases and J by 11 bases, with 15 bases left in between. CDR1 is MDHEN and CDR2 is SYDVKM in the germline V gene. CDR3 nucleotide sequence: TGTGCCAGCAGTCTTACAGGGAGTGGGGCTTTCTTT. Encoded protein: CASSLTGSGAFF.

V gene TRBV19 combines with J gene TRBJ1-3; D gene uncertain. V dropped 6 bases and J dropped 0 bases, with 15 bases sitting between them. CDR3 length equals 16 residues. Per the germline V gene, CDR1 is LNHDA and CDR2 is SQIVND (reference sequence). As DNA, the CDR3 is TGTGCCAGTAGCAGAGAGGGTCTTCCCTCTGGAAACACCATATATTTT. The encoded protein is CASSREGLPSGNTIYF.

This chain links TRBV6-5 with TRBJ2-3; TRBD2 matches 9 bases. Unmatched junction bases numbered 7, after V lost 2 bases and J lost 4 bases. The CDR3 extends over 16 amino acids. CDR1 and CDR2 (germline): MNHEY, SVGAGI. Here the CDR3 reads CASSYAGLASADTQYF. The CDR3 nucleotides read TGTGCCAGCAGTTACGCCGGACTAGCGAGCGCAGATACGCAGTATTTT.

This clone was seen more than once but under ten times. J is TRBJ1-5 and V is TRBV2; 11 bases match TRBD1. This CDR3 has 13 amino acids. Per germline, CDR1 SNHLY and CDR2 FYNNEI. The ends lost 1 base at V and 14 bases at J; junction bases unmatched: 4. CDR3 region: CASSEGGQGGEHF. The CDR3 nucleotides are TGTGCCAGCAGTGAAGGGGGACAGGGGGGTGAGCATTTT.

The rearrangement joins TRBV15 to TRBJ2-3; TRBD1 aligns across 10 bases. This CDR3 is built from 15 residues. CDR1 LNHNV and CDR2 YYDKDF come from the germline V gene (reference sequence). J was trimmed by 5 bases and V by 7 bases; bases with no gene match: 9. The chain's CDR3 is CATNQGTGERDTQYF. The CDR3 nucleotides read TGTGCCACCAATCAAGGGACAGGGGAAAGAGATACGCAGTATTTT.

V gene TRBV5-1 combines with J gene TRBJ2-7, with TRBD1 identical over 11 bases. V shed 3 bases, J shed 4 bases, and the junction held 6 bases outside the gene matches. This CDR3 has 15 residues. From germline, CDR1 is SGHRS and CDR2 YFSETQ. The CDR3 DNA reads as TGCGCCAGCAGCTCCGGACAGGGGGCAATGTACGAGCAGTACTTC. Its protein product is CASSSGQGAMYEQYF.